These 29 T cell receptor beta chains were sequenced from one sample in a study of identical twins. Via MiXCR, TCRdb re-called the 5' RACE reads, giving one row per CDR3 protein. The sample records about 100,000 distinct CDR3 sequences, less than 6.5% being singletons. The sequencing input was memory T cells sorted from blood. These receptors were obtained from a woman aged 45-59 years in good health.

This clonotype was picked up many times. The gene calls are TRBV7-9 and TRBJ2-7; D is unresolved. Germline-derived CDR1 and CDR2 are SEHNR and FQNEAQ (reference sequence). The germline V and J ends were trimmed by 5 bases and 2 bases, with 10 bases remaining between them. The CDR3 is made up of 13 amino acids. CDR3 DNA: TGTGCCAGCAGCCCAGCTACCCCCTACGAGCAGTACTTC. Protein sequence: CASSPATPYEQYF.

In this sample, this clonotype turned up many times. This chain joins TRBV11-2 and TRBJ2-1, with TRBD1 as a possible D gene (5 bases). Germline V gene data show CDR1 as SGHAT and CDR2 as FQNNGV. The CDR3 extends over 16 amino acids. Trimming removed 3 bases from V and 3 bases from J, with 15 bases in between. The CDR3 sequence is CASSFRAATSYNEQFF. As DNA, the CDR3 is TGTGCCAGCAGCTTCAGGGCCGCCACGAGCTACAATGAGCAGTTCTTC.

This clonotype was observed at least ten times. The chain links TRBV29-1 to TRBJ2-3; 11 positions match TRBD1. The CDR3 sequence is 15 residues long. The germline CDR1 and CDR2 sequences are SQVTM and ANQGSEA. V was clipped by 6 bases and J by 2 bases; unmatched bases: 7. The CDR3 spells CSVTGQGAHTDTQYF. The CDR3 coding sequence is TGCAGCGTCACCGGACAGGGGGCCCACACAGATACGCAGTATTTT.

This clonotype showed up many times. This rearrangement joins TRBV5-6 to TRBJ2-2; the D gene is possibly TRBD2 (6 bases). Germline loops: CDR1 SGHDT, CDR2 YYEEEE. The CDR3 covers 16 residues. Deletions cut 6 bases from V and 5 bases from J, with 20 bases between. CDR3 in DNA: TGTGCCAGCACCAAAACCAGGGTTCGGGGGACCGGGGAGCTGTTTTTT. This gives the protein CASTKTRVRGTGELFF.

In this sample, this clonotype turned up many times. The chain links TRBV3-1 to TRBJ2-5; 7 bases map to TRBD2. V lost 1 base and J lost 8; bases outside the gene matches: 1. CDR3 length: 12 residues. The germline CDR1 and CDR2 sequences are LGHDT and YNNKEL (reference sequence). The CDR3 coding sequence is TGTGCCAGCAGCCAAGGGGGGGGTACCCAGTACTTC. Translated, it gives CASSQGGGTQYF.

This clonotype was seen many times. The rearrangement uses TRBV3-1 and TRBJ2-3; no reliable D call. Trimming cost V 6 bases and J 3 bases, with 16 bases left between them. The germline V gene has CDR1 LGHDT and CDR2 YNNKEL (reference sequence). The CDR3 loop spans 15 amino acids. The CDR3 spells CASSRNPAPTDTQYF. The DNA of the CDR3 is TGTGCCAGCAGTAGAAACCCGGCCCCTACAGATACGCAGTATTTT.

This clonotype appeared many times. The rearrangement uses TRBV6-6 and TRBJ1-2; D remains unclear. CDR1 and CDR2 (germline): MNHNY, SVGAGI (reference sequence). The ends were cut back, 6 bases at V and 4 bases at J, with 12 bases in the middle. The CDR3 has 13 residues. The CDR3 coding sequence is TGTGCCAGCAGCCCCGGACCGAGCTATGGCTACACCTTC. The encoded protein is CASSPGPSYGYTF.

This clonotype was seen many times. The chain is built from TRBV19 and TRBJ2-3; D is ambiguous. V was clipped by 6 bases and J by 2 bases, with 9 bases between them. Germline lookup yields CDR1 LNHDA and CDR2 SQIVND (reference sequence). The CDR3 is 13 amino acids. In DNA, the CDR3 is TGTGCCAGTAGACCCACCGTCACAGATACGCAGTATTTT. It translates to CASRPTVTDTQYF.

This clonotype was observed many times. The chain uses TRBV29-1 and TRBJ1-5; 8 nucleotides match TRBD1. This CDR3 comprises 13 residues. Germline V gene data show CDR1 as SQVTM and CDR2 as ANQGSEA. J gave up 5 bases and V 4 bases, and 4 bases lay outside the gene matches. The CDR3 sequence is CSVARGRDQPQHF. CDR3 in DNA: TGCAGCGTTGCCAGGGGGCGGGATCAGCCCCAGCATTTT.

The sample holds many counts of this clonotype. The chain couples TRBV12-3 or TRBV12-4 to TRBJ2-2; D uncertain. The CDR3 is 11 amino acids. The germline V and J ends were trimmed by 2 bases and 9 bases, with 4 bases remaining between them. The CDR3 reads CASSLRWELFF. The CDR3 region has the DNA TGTGCCAGCAGTTTACGGTGGGAGCTGTTTTTT.

This clonotype was picked up many times. This chain joins TRBV2 and TRBJ1-2; unclear D gene. V lost 4 bases and J 8 bases, leaving 11 bases between the germline ends. The germline V gene has CDR1 SNHLY and CDR2 FYNNEI. The CDR3 has 12 residues. The chain's CDR3 is CASSGPGKGYTF. CDR3 coding DNA: TGTGCCAGCAGTGGACCGGGAAAGGGCTACACCTTC.

This clonotype has a count of ten or more. The chain uses TRBV3-1 and TRBJ2-7, with D possibly matching TRBD1 (6 bases). CDR1 LGHDT and CDR2 YNNKEL come from the germline V gene (reference sequence). Trimming pared 6 bases from V and 6 bases from J, leaving 12 bases between. This CDR3 spans 12 amino acids. In DNA, the CDR3 is TGTGCCAGCAGGGGGGCAGGAAGCGAGCAGTACGTC. As protein: CASRGAGSEQYV.

This clonotype has a count of ten or more. This chain joins TRBV6-5 and TRBJ2-3, with D perhaps matching TRBD2 (5 bases). Trimming stripped 5 bases from V and 0 bases from J, with 15 bases between. Germline V gives CDR1 MNHEY, CDR2 SVGAGI. This CDR3 has 16 residues. The CDR3 DNA reads TGTGCCAGCAGTGTGGGCCGCGGGCTAAGCACAGATACGCAGTATTTT. Its protein product is CASSVGRGLSTDTQYF.

This clonotype was seen many times. This sequence joins TRBV28 and TRBJ2-2; D ambiguous. Germline CDR1 and CDR2: MDHEN and SYDVKM. This CDR3 contains 13 residues. V was pared by 3 bases and J by 5 bases, with 7 bases between. In nucleotides, the CDR3 is TGTGCCAGCAGTTTCATGAGTACCGGGGAGCTGTTTTTT. Translating gives CASSFMSTGELFF.

This clonotype was seen ten or more times. This chain joins TRBV18 and TRBJ2-1, with D unresolved. Trimming took 0 bases from V and 7 from J, leaving 10 bases between them. Germline V gives CDR1 KGHSH, CDR2 LQKENI. This CDR3 has 14 amino acids. The CDR3 loop is CASSPPTQGNEQFF. CDR3 DNA: TGTGCCAGCTCACCACCAACCCAAGGGAATGAGCAGTTCTTC. Combining the CDR3 with reference TRBV18 and TRBJ2-1 gives the whole variable domain NAGVMQNPRHLVRRRGQEARLRCSPMKGHSHVYWYRQLPEEGLKFMVYLQKENIIDESGMPKERFSAEFPKEGPSILRIQQVVRGDSAAYFCASSPPTQGNEQFFGPGTRLTVL.

The sample holds a few counts of this clonotype. The CDR3 loop is CSATRGGPDSPLHF. The CDR3 DNA is TGCAGCGCCACCAGGGGGGGGCCGGATTCACCCCTCCACTTT. V usage is TRBV29-1 and J usage is TRBJ1-6; 7 bases map to TRBD1. The CDR3 covers 14 residues. The V and J ends lost 7 bases and 8 bases, in that order; junction bases with no gene match: 11. Per germline, CDR1 SQVTM and CDR2 ANQGSEA.

At least ten counts were recorded for this clonotype. The rearrangement links TRBV29-1 to TRBJ1-5, with TRBD1 identical over 9 bases. Trimming took 3 bases from V and 3 from J; bases not matched to a gene: 6. Germline assignment: CDR1 SQVTM and CDR2 ANQGSEA. The CDR3 contains 15 residues. The CDR3 here is CSVDTGQGVNQPQHF. The CDR3 DNA reads TGCAGCGTTGATACGGGACAGGGAGTCAATCAGCCCCAGCATTTT. Using reference TRBV29-1 and TRBJ1-5 for the parts outside the CDR3, the full variable domain is SAVISQKPSRDICQRGTSLTIQCQVDSQVTMMFWYRQQPGQSLTLIATANQGSEATYESGFVIDKFPISRPNLTFSTLTVSNMSPEDSSIYLCSVDTGQGVNQPQHFGDGTRLSIL.

This clonotype was counted at least ten times. This sequence joins TRBV5-5 and TRBJ1-5; the D is unclear. The V and J ends lost 0 bases and 1 base respectively, with 5 bases between them. Looked up from germline, CDR1 is SGHKS and CDR2 is YYEKEE (reference sequence). The CDR3 consists of 14 residues. The DNA for the CDR3 is TGTGCCAGCAGCTTGGTCGCGAGCAATCAGCCCCAGCATTTT. Translating gives CASSLVASNQPQHF.

This clonotype was detected ten times or more. The chain joins TRBV6-5 to TRBJ1-2, with 7 bases identical to TRBD1. This CDR3 is built from 13 residues. Looked up from germline, CDR1 is MNHEY and CDR2 is SVGAGI. V lost 5 bases to trimming and J lost 9 bases; unmatched junction nucleotides: 9. CDR3 in amino acids: CASSERQGWSYTF. The CDR3 nucleotides are TGTGCCAGCAGTGAACGACAGGGTTGGAGCTACACCTTC.

The gene calls are TRBV20-1 and TRBJ1-1; possibly TRBD1 for D (6 bases). CDR1 and CDR2 from the germline V gene are DFQATT and SNEGSKA (reference sequence). V gave up 5 bases and J gave up 4 bases, with 17 bases separating them. There are 14 residues in the CDR3. The CDR3 region is CSAHPGQTITEAFF. CDR3 nucleotides: TGCAGTGCTCATCCGGGACAAACAATCACTGAAGCTTTCTTT.

This clonotype was observed many times. The chain carries TRBV12-5 and TRBJ1-1, with D perhaps TRBD1 (6 bases). V lost 0 bases to trimming and J lost 4 bases, with 9 bases between them. This CDR3 is 14 amino acids long. The germline V gene has CDR1 LGHNT and CDR2 FRNRAP. Here the CDR3 reads CASGLVRGGTEAFF. CDR3 nucleotides: TGTGCTAGTGGTTTGGTACGAGGGGGCACTGAAGCTTTCTTT.

This clonotype was seen repeatedly, ten times or more. J is TRBJ2-1 and V is TRBV29-1; D unclear. The CDR3 extends over 12 amino acids. V gave up 4 bases and J gave up 2 bases, with 6 bases separating them. CDR1 is SQVTM and CDR2 is ANQGSEA in the germline V gene. The CDR3 reads CSVAWAYNEQFF. The CDR3, as DNA: TGCAGCGTTGCCTGGGCCTACAATGAGCAGTTCTTC.

This clonotype was seen repeatedly, ten times or more. This chain connects TRBV7-9 to TRBJ2-1; possibly TRBD2 for D (6 bases). The V gene's germline CDR1 is SEHNR and CDR2 FQNEAQ (reference sequence). Trimming pared 7 bases from V and 2 bases from J, leaving 15 bases between. The CDR3 has 15 residues. CDR3 bases: TGTGCCAGCACCTCCGGGAGCCCCCCCTACAATGAGCAGTTCTTC. It encodes CASTSGSPPYNEQFF.

This clonotype was seen only a few times. This chain joins TRBV6-2 or TRBV6-3 and TRBJ2-5; no reliable D call. Deletions cut 6 bases from V and 4 bases from J, with 21 bases between. The CDR3 has 16 amino acids. The germline V gene encodes CDR1 MNHEY and CDR2 SVGEGT. CDR3 residues: CASRTMRRRGGETQYF. As DNA, the CDR3 is TGTGCCAGCAGGACGATGAGAAGGAGAGGTGGAGAGACCCAGTACTTC.

The J gene is TRBJ2-3, the V gene TRBV20-1, with D maybe TRBD1 (6 bases). Germline V CDR1 and CDR2: DFQATT, SNEGSKA (reference sequence). The CDR3 runs to 12 residues. The CDR3 spells CRTGKGADTQYF. In DNA form, the CDR3 reads TGCAGGACAGGAAAGGGGGCAGATACGCAGTATTTT.

The V gene is TRBV16, the J gene TRBJ1-1; D is perhaps TRBD1 (5 bases). The V gene's germline CDR1 is KGHSY and CDR2 FQNENV. The CDR3 runs 14 residues. Trimming took 4 bases from V and 4 from J, leaving 13 bases between them. CDR3 loop: CASSRQVGGTEAFF. CDR3 bases: TGTGCCAGCAGCCGCCAGGTGGGGGGCACTGAAGCTTTCTTT.

This clonotype was found many times. The V call is TRBV19, the J call TRBJ2-3; D is possibly TRBD2 (6 bases). Trimming removed 5 bases at V and 1 base at J, with 10 bases between. The germline CDR1 and CDR2 sequences are LNHDA and SQIVND (reference sequence). The CDR3 has 14 residues. DNA of the CDR3: TGTGCCAGTAGTGGAGGGTTTCGCACAGATACGCAGTATTTT. Its protein product is CASSGGFRTDTQYF.

The sample holds a few counts of this clonotype. This sequence joins TRBV5-1 and TRBJ2-2; D ambiguous. Germline V gene sequence: CDR1 SGHRS, CDR2 YFSETQ. V was pared by 1 base and J by 3 bases, with 10 bases between. The length of the CDR3 is 15 residues. The DNA for the CDR3 is TGCGCCAGCAGCTTGCACAAGACGGACACCGGGGAGCTGTTTTTT. Amino acids: CASSLHKTDTGELFF.

This clonotype was seen repeatedly, ten times or more. This chain links TRBV11-2 with TRBJ2-3, with D possibly matching TRBD2 (6 bases). There are 13 residues in the CDR3. Trimming took off 5 bases at V and 4 bases at J, with 10 bases between the two ends. Germline V gene sequence: CDR1 SGHAT, CDR2 FQNNGV. CDR3 protein: CASSPRLADTQYF. In DNA, the CDR3 is TGTGCCAGCAGCCCCCGACTAGCAGATACGCAGTATTTT.